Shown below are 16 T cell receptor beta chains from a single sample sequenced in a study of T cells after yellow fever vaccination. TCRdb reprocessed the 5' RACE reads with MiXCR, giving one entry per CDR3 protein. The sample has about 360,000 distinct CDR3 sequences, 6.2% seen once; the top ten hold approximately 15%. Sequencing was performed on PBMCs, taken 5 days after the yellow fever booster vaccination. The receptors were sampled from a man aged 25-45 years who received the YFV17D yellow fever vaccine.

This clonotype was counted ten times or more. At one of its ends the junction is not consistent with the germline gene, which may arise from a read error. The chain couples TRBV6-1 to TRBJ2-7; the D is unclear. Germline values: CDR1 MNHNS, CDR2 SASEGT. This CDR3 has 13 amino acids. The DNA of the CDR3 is TGTGCCAGCAGCGAAGGACCTTGGGACGAGCAGTACTTC. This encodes CASSEGPWDEQYF.

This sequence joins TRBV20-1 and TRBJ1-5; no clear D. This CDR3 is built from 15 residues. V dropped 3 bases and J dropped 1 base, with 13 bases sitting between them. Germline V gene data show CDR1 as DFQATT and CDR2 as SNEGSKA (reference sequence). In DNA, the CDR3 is TGCAGTGCTAGTCTAGGTGGTGCGAGCAATCAGCCCCAGCATTTT. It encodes CSASLGGASNQPQHF.

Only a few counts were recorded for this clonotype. The CDR3 nucleotides read TGTGCCAGCAGCTCCGGGACTAGACGCTATGAGCAGTTCTTC. It specifies CASSSGTRRYEQFF. The chain is built from TRBV27 and TRBJ2-1; TRBD2 matches at 8 bases. Germline trimming cut 6 bases from V and 8 bases from J; bases unmatched to any gene: 9. From germline, CDR1 is MNHEY and CDR2 SMNVEV (reference sequence). This CDR3 region has 14 residues.

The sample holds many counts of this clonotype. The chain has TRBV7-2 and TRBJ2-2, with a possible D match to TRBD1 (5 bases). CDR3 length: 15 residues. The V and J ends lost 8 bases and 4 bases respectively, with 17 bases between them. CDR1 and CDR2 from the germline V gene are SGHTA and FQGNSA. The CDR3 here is CASAPDGRATGELFF. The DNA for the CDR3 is TGTGCCAGCGCCCCGGACGGCAGGGCCACCGGGGAGCTGTTTTTT.

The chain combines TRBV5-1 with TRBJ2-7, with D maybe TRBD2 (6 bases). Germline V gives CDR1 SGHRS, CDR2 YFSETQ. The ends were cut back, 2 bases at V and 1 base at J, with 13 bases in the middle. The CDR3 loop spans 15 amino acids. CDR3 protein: CASSFYRDSSYEQYF. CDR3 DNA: TGCGCCAGCAGCTTCTACCGGGACTCTTCCTACGAGCAGTACTTC.

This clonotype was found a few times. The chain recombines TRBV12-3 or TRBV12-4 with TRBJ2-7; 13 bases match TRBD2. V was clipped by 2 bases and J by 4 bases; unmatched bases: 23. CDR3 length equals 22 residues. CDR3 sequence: CASSLPFPPSDWTSGRIYEQYF. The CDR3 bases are TGTGCCAGCAGTTTACCCTTCCCACCCTCAGACTGGACTAGCGGGAGAATTTACGAGCAGTACTTC.

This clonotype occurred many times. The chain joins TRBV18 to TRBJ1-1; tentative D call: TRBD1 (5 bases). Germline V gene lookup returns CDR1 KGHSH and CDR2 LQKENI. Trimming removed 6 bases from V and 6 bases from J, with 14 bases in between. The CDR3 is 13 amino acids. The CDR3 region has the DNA TGTGCCAGCTCGTCACCCAGGGTCCCTGAAGCTTTCTTT. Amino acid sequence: CASSSPRVPEAFF.

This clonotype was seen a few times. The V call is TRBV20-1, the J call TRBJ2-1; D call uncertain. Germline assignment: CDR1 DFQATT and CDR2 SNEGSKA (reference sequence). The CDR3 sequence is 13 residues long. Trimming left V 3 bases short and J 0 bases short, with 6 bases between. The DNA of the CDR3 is TGCAGTGCTAGTGAGAGCTCCTACAATGAGCAGTTCTTC. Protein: CSASESSYNEQFF.

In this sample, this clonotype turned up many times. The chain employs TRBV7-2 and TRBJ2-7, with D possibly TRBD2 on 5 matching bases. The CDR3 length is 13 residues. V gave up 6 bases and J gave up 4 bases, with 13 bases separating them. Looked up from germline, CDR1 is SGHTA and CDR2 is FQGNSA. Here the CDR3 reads CASSSSLGYEQYF. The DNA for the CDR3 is TGTGCCAGCAGTTCTAGCTTAGGGTACGAGCAGTACTTC.

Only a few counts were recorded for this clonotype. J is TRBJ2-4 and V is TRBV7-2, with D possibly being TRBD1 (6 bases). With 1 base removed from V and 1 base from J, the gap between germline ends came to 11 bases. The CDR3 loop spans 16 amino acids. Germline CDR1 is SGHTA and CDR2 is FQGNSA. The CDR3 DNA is TGTGCCAGCAGCTTAGTCCTGGGGGCGGCCAAAAACATTCAGTACTTC. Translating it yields CASSLVLGAAKNIQYF.

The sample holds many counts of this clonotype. CDR3 protein: CASSFAGVGSAEKLFF. The CDR3 DNA is TGCGCCAGCAGCTTCGCGGGTGTCGGGTCGGCTGAAAAACTGTTTTTT. The V call is TRBV5-1, the J call TRBJ1-4, with no clear D. V was shortened by 2 bases and J by 7 bases, with 18 bases between the two germline ends. In germline, CDR1 is SGHRS, CDR2 YFSETQ. There are 16 residues in the CDR3.

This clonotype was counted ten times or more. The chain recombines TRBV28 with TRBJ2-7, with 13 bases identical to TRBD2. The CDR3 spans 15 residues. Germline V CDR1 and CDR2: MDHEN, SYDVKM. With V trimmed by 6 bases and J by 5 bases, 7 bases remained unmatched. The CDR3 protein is CASSLLAGGQDEQYF. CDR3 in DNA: TGTGCCAGCAGCCTACTAGCGGGAGGGCAAGACGAGCAGTACTTC.

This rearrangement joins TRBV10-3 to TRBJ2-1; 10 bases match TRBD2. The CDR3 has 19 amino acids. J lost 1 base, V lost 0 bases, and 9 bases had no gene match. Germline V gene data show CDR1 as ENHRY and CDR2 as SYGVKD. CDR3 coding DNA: TGTGCCATCAGTGAGTCGAGAAGCGGGAGGGCCGCGTCCTACAATGAGCAGTTCTTC. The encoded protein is CAISESRSGRAASYNEQFF.

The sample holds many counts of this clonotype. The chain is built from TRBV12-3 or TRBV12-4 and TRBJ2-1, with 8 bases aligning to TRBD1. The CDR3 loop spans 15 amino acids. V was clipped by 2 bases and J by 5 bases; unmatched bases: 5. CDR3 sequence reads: CASSLTQGAHNEQFF. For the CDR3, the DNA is TGTGCCAGCAGTTTAACCCAGGGGGCCCACAATGAGCAGTTCTTC.

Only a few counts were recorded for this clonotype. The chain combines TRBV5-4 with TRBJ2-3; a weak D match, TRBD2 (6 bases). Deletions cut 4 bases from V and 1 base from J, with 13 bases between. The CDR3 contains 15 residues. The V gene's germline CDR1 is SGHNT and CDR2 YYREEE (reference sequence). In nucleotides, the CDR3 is TGTGCCAGCAGCACCCGGGACTTGGGCACAGATACGCAGTATTTT. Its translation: CASSTRDLGTDTQYF.

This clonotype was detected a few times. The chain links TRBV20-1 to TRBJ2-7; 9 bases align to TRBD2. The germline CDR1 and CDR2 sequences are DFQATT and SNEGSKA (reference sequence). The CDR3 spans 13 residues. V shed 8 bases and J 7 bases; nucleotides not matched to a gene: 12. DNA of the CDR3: TGCAGTCCCTCTAGCGGGACAGTGGGGGAGCAGTACTTC. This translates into CSPSSGTVGEQYF.